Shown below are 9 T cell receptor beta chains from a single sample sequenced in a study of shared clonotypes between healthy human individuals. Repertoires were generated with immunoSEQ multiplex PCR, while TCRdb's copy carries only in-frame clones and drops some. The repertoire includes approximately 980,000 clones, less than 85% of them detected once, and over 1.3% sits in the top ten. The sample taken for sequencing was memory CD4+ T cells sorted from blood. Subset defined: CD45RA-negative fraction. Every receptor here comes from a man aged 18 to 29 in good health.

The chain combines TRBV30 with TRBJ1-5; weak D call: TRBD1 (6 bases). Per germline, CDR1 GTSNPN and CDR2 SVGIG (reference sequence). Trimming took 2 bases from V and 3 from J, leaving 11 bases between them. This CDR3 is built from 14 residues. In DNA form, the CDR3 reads TGTGCCTGGAGTCTTGGGGGGCCCAATCAGCCCCAGCATTTT. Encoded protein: CAWSLGGPNQPQHF.

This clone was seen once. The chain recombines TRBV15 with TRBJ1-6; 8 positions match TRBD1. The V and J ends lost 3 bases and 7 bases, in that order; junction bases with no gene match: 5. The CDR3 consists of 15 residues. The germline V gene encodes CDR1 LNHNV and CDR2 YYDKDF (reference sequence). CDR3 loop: CATSSPRGRNSPLHF. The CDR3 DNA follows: TGTGCCACCAGCAGCCCCAGGGGGCGAAATTCACCCCTCCACTTT.

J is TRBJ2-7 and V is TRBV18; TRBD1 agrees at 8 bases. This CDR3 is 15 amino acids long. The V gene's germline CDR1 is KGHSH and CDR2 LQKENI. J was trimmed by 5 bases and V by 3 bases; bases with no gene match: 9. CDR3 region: CASSPWTGKDHEQYF. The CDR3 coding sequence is TGTGCCAGCTCACCCTGGACAGGGAAGGACCACGAGCAGTACTTC.

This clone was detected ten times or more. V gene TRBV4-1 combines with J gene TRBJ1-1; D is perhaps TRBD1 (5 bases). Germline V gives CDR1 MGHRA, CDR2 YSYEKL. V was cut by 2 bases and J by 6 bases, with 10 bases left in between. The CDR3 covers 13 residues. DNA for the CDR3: TGCGCCAGCAGCCAACCGAGGACACCTGAAGCTTTCTTT. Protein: CASSQPRTPEAFF.

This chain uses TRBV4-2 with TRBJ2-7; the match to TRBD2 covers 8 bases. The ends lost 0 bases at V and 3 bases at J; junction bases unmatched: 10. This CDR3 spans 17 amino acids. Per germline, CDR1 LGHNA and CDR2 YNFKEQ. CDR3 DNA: TGTGCCAGCAGCCAAGATAATGGTCGCGGGAGGATCTACGAGCAGTACTTC. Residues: CASSQDNGRGRIYEQYF.

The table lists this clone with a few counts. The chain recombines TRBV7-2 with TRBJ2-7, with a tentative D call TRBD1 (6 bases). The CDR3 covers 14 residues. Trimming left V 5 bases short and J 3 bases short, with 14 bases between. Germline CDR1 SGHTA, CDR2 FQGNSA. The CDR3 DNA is TGTGCCAGCAGCCGAGAACAGGGATTCTACGAGCAGTACTTC. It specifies CASSREQGFYEQYF.

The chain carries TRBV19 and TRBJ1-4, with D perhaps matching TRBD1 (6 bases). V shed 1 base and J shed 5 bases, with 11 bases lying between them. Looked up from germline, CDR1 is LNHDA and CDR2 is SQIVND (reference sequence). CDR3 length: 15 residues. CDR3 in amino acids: CASSIGGAQNEKLFF. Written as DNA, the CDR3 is TGTGCCAGTAGTATAGGGGGGGCACAGAATGAAAAACTGTTTTTT.

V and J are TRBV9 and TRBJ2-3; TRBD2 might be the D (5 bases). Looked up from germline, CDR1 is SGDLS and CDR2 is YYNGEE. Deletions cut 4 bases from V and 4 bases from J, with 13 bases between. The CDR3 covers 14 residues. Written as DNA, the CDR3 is TGTGCCAGCAGCATGACCGGGGTCCCAGATACGCAGTATTTT. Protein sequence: CASSMTGVPDTQYF.

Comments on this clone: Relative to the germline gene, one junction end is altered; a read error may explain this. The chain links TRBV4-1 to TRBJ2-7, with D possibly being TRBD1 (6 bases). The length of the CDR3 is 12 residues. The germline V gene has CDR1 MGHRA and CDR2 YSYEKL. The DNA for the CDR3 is TGCGCCAGCAGCCAAGATGGGGCAGGGGTGGGCTTC. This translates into CASSQDGAGVGF.